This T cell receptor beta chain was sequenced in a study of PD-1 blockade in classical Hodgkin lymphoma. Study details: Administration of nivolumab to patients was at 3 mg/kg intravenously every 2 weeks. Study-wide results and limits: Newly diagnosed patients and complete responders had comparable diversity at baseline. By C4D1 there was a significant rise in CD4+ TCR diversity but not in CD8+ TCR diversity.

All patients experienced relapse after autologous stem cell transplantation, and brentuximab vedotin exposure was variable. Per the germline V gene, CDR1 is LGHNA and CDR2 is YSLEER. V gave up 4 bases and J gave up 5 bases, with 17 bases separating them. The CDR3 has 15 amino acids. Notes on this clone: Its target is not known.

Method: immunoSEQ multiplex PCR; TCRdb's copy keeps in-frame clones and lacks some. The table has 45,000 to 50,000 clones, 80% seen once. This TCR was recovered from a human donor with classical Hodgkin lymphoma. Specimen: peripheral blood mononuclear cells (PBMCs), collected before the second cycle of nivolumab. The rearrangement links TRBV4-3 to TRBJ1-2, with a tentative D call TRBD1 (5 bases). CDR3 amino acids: CASSPNVGGPYGYTF. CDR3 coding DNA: TGCGCCAGCAGCCCGAACGTCGGGGGACCTTATGGCTACACCTTC.